The clone carrying this T cell receptor beta chain was counted only a few times. What it recognizes is unknown. The record originates from a study of cytomegalovirus exposure and HLA in healthy donors. General study results and limits: Productive rates of about 87% or about 30% were seen for most TCR beta V segments in an earlier analysis. When a later analysis compared HLA-associated TCR beta chains with equally common others, the HLA-associated chains turned out to be more clonally expanded and to have lower generation probabilities.

The CDR3 loop spans 13 amino acids. The V and J ends lost 5 bases and 5 bases respectively, with 11 bases between them. Germline CDR1 SGHTA, CDR2 FQGTGA. PCR involved 60 Vbeta and 13 Jbeta primers. TCRdb keeps only in-frame clones here, not all; method: immunoSEQ multiplex PCR. The sample lists 100,000 to 150,000 clones, over 9.5% occurring once. Though probably carrying unrecorded immune exposures, donors were nominally healthy at sampling. The gene calls are TRBV7-3 and TRBJ2-3; D perhaps matches TRBD1 (6 bases). Input material: PBMCs. The receptor was isolated from a young woman in good health and CMV-seropositive. CDR3 loop: CASSTGTKDTQYF. The CDR3 bases are TGTGCCAGCAGCACCGGGACAAAAGATACGCAGTATTTT. Filled out from reference TRBV7-3 and TRBJ2-3, the complete variable domain reads GAGVSQTPSNKVTEKGKYVELRCDPISGHTALYWYRQSLGQGPEFLIYFQGTGAADDSGLPNDRFFAVRPEGSVSTLKIQRTERGDSAVYLCASSTGTKDTQYFGPGTRLTVL.